The 18 T cell receptor beta chains listed next were all sequenced from one sample in a study of cytomegalovirus exposure and HLA in healthy donors. The PCR ran on 60 Vbeta and 13 Jbeta primers. Here immunoSEQ multiplex PCR was the method, and the copy in TCRdb shows in-frame clones only, minus some. The table includes over 150,000 clones, 65% to 75% detected once. Material: PBMCs. These receptor sequences come from a man aged 30-40 years in good health and CMV-seropositive.

The J gene is TRBJ2-5, the V gene TRBV5-4, with a possible D match to TRBD1 (5 bases). The J call may be wrong; the DNA end is better matched by TRBJ2-7. This CDR3 has 15 amino acids. Germline V gives CDR1 SGHNT, CDR2 YYREEE (reference sequence). The CDR3 DNA is TGTGCCAGCAGCTTGGGGTTGGGGCAAATCTACGAGCAGTACTTC. This sequence encodes CASSLGLGQIYEQYF.

This clone was picked up one time. V usage is TRBV6-6 and J usage is TRBJ2-5; the match to TRBD2 covers 8 bases. This CDR3 has 13 residues. The V gene's germline CDR1 is MNHNY and CDR2 SVGAGI (reference sequence). Trimming removed 7 bases from V and 4 bases from J; junction bases left unmatched: 5. The CDR3 sequence is CASKSGSPETQYF. The DNA for the CDR3 is TGTGCCAGCAAAAGCGGGAGCCCAGAGACCCAGTACTTC.

The J gene is TRBJ2-7, the V gene TRBV9; D remains unclear. CDR1 and CDR2 from the germline V gene are SGDLS and YYNGEE. Trimming pared 2 bases from V and 2 bases from J, leaving 14 bases between. This CDR3 contains 15 residues. The chain's CDR3 is CASSVWAANPYEQYF. CDR3 bases: TGTGCCAGCAGCGTCTGGGCTGCGAACCCCTACGAGCAGTACTTC. Together with reference TRBV9 and TRBJ2-7, the CDR3 gives the full variable domain: DSGVTQTPKHLITATGQRVTLRCSPRSGDLSVYWYQQSLDQGLQFLIQYYNGEERAKGNILERFSAQQFPDLHSELNLSSLELGDSALYFCASSVWAANPYEQYFGPGTRLTVT.

The rearrangement links TRBV18 to TRBJ2-7, with 7 nucleotides matching TRBD1. Trimming cost V 6 bases and J 3 bases; bases outside gene matches: 11. Germline CDR1 is KGHSH and CDR2 is LQKENI. The CDR3 is 15 residues long. CDR3 region: CASSIGQVRGYEQYF. The CDR3 DNA sequence: TGTGCCAGCTCGATCGGACAGGTTAGGGGCTACGAGCAGTACTTC.

The table lists this clone with a few counts. The V gene is TRBV6-4, the J gene TRBJ1-1; 9 bases map to TRBD1. The CDR3 has 14 residues. Germline V gene sequence: CDR1 MRHNA, CDR2 SNTAGT. V gave up 4 bases and J gave up 2 bases; unmatched junction bases: 2. The CDR3 region has the DNA TGTGCCAGCAGTGCGGACAGGGGAAACACTGAAGCTTTCTTT. The encoded protein is CASSADRGNTEAFF.

This chain joins TRBV7-6 and TRBJ2-7; D is possibly TRBD2 (6 bases). CDR1 and CDR2 (germline): SGHVS, FNYEAQ. CDR3 length: 13 amino acids. Trimming took 0 bases from V and 7 from J, leaving 10 bases between them. The CDR3 region has the DNA TGTGCCAGCAGCTTAGCGCCCGGAGGGGAGCAGTACTTC. Its protein is CASSLAPGGEQYF.

This clone was counted a single time. The rearrangement uses TRBV9 and TRBJ2-2; 9 bases line up with TRBD2. The CDR3 length is 17 residues. CDR1 and CDR2 (germline): SGDLS, YYNGEE. With V trimmed by 0 bases and J by 5 bases, 8 bases remained unmatched. CDR3 sequence: CASSVGAGGRGTGELFF. The CDR3 nucleotides are TGTGCCAGCAGCGTAGGGGCGGGGGGGAGAGGGACCGGGGAGCTGTTTTTT.

This CDR3 is CASSLRTRDRGHSGELFF. As DNA, the CDR3 is TGTGCCAGCAGCTTGAGGACCCGGGACAGGGGGCATTCCGGGGAGCTGTTTTTT. V gene TRBV5-5 combines with J gene TRBJ2-2, with 12 nucleotides matching TRBD1. The CDR3 is 18 residues long. Germline V CDR1 and CDR2: SGHKS, YYEKEE (reference sequence). V gave up 1 base and J gave up 6 bases; unmatched junction bases: 10.

This chain uses TRBV30 with TRBJ2-7, with a tentative D call TRBD2 (6 bases). CDR3 length equals 13 residues. V was trimmed by 3 bases and J by 4 bases, leaving 13 bases between them. Per the germline V gene, CDR1 is GTSNPN and CDR2 is SVGIG (reference sequence). The CDR3 loop is CAWSAGSGYEQYF. The CDR3, as DNA: TGTGCCTGGAGCGCGGGGTCAGGGTACGAGCAGTACTTC.

The CDR3 spells CASSLEQGPLGEQYF. DNA for the CDR3: TGCGCCAGCAGCTTGGAACAGGGGCCTCTCGGAGAGCAGTACTTC. The V gene is TRBV5-1, the J gene TRBJ2-7; 7 positions agree with TRBD1. The germline V gene has CDR1 SGHRS and CDR2 YFSETQ. Germline trimming cut 0 bases from V and 7 bases from J; bases unmatched to any gene: 10. CDR3 length: 15 amino acids.

This chain uses TRBV30 with TRBJ2-3; TRBD2 matches 7 bases. Trimming cost V 0 bases and J 3 bases; bases outside gene matches: 3. The germline V gene has CDR1 GTSNPN and CDR2 SVGIG (reference sequence). The CDR3 consists of 14 residues. The CDR3 loop is CAWSVGLVTDTQYF. The CDR3 nucleotides are TGTGCCTGGAGTGTAGGACTAGTGACAGATACGCAGTATTTT.

The V call is TRBV6-5, the J call TRBJ2-7, with D unresolved. The CDR3 runs 12 residues. Germline V gives CDR1 MNHEY, CDR2 SVGAGI. Trimming took 11 bases from V and 2 from J, leaving 13 bases between them. The CDR3, as DNA: TGTGCCGTGATCAGTCAAGCCTACGAGCAGTACTTC. Its translation is CAVISQAYEQYF.

V is TRBV29-1 and J is TRBJ2-5; D not resolved. Per the germline V gene, CDR1 is SQVTM and CDR2 is ANQGSEA. The CDR3 spans 16 residues. The ends were cut back, 6 bases at V and 4 bases at J, with 24 bases in the middle. The DNA of the CDR3 is TGCAGCGTGCGCTTCTGGGCCCTTTTACCATTAGAGACCCAGTACTTC. It is translated as CSVRFWALLPLETQYF.

J is TRBJ1-2 and V is TRBV6-6; 7 bases align to TRBD1. V dropped 3 bases and J dropped 6; count of bases not matched to a gene: 7. The CDR3 runs 14 residues. Looked up from germline, CDR1 is MNHNY and CDR2 is SVGAGI (reference sequence). The CDR3 DNA reads TGTGCCAGCAGTTATCCAGGGGGAAGGGATGGCTACACCTTC. It codes for CASSYPGGRDGYTF.

V and J are TRBV19 and TRBJ2-1, with D possibly being TRBD2 (6 bases). Germline lookup yields CDR1 LNHDA and CDR2 SQIVND (reference sequence). The CDR3 sequence is 17 residues long. V lost 3 bases and J lost 8, with 23 bases in between. The DNA for the CDR3 is TGTGCCAGTAGTATCCCTAGGCGGGGCCCTTACCTTCATGAGCAGTTCTTC. Translation: CASSIPRRGPYLHEQFF.

V gene TRBV15 combines with J gene TRBJ2-3, with 7 bases fitting TRBD2. V was clipped by 1 base and J by 1 base; unmatched bases: 5. CDR3 length: 16 amino acids. Germline assignment: CDR1 LNHNV and CDR2 YYDKDF (reference sequence). The CDR3 is CATSRGGSGRTDTQYF. The DNA for the CDR3 is TGTGCCACCAGCAGAGGGGGTAGCGGGCGCACAGATACGCAGTATTTT.

This clone was detected a few times. The V and J genes are TRBV5-1 and TRBJ2-5; 16 bases fit TRBD2. Germline V gives CDR1 SGHRS, CDR2 YFSETQ. This CDR3 contains 17 residues. V was clipped by 4 bases and J by 5 bases; unmatched bases: 8. Here the CDR3 reads CASSTGTSGRAGETQYF. Here the CDR3 DNA reads TGCGCCAGCAGCACCGGGACTAGCGGGAGGGCCGGGGAGACCCAGTACTTC.

V is TRBV7-6 and J is TRBJ2-7; 7 bases match TRBD1. The CDR3 totals 14 residues. Germline CDR1 and CDR2: SGHVS and FNYEAQ. Trimming at V came to 2 bases and at J to 2 bases, leaving 3 bases not matched to a gene. CDR3 nucleotides: TGTGCCAGCAGCTTACCGACAGGGCCCTACGAGCAGTACTTC. Translating it yields CASSLPTGPYEQYF.